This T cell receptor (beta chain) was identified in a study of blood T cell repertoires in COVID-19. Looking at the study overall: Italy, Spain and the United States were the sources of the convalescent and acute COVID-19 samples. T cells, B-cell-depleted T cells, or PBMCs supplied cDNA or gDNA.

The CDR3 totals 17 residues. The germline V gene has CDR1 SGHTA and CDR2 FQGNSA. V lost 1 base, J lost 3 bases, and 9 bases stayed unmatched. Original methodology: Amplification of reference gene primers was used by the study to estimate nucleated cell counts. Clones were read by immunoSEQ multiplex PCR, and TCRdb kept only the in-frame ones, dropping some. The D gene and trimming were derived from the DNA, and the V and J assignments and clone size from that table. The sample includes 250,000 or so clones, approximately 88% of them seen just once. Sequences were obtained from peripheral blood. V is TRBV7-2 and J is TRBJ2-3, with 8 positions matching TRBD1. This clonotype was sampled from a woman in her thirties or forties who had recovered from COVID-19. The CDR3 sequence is CASSLETGTGYTDTQYF. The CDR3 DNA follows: TGTGCCAGCAGCTTAGAAACCGGGACAGGATATACAGATACGCAGTATTTT.